What follows are 18 T cell receptor beta chains derived from one specimen sequenced in a study of early T cells in non-severe SARS-CoV-2 infection. TCRdb reprocessed the 5' RACE reads with MiXCR, giving one entry per CDR3 protein. In the table there are some 67,000 distinct CDR3 sequences, over 10% of which are singletons. The sample was whole blood. The source of these receptors is an adult who was a healthcare worker with PCR-confirmed SARS-CoV-2 infection or an uninfected control (not recorded which).

This clonotype has ten or more counts. The chain recombines TRBV12-5 with TRBJ1-3; D gene unclear. The CDR3 has 14 residues. The V and J ends lost 3 bases and 1 base respectively, with 7 bases between them. Germline V gene lookup returns CDR1 LGHNT and CDR2 FRNRAP. CDR3 coding DNA: TGTGCTAGTGGTTTAGAAGATTCTGGAAACACCATATATTTT. The encoded protein is CASGLEDSGNTIYF.

This clonotype was found many times. The rearrangement uses TRBV29-1 and TRBJ2-1, with 7 bases identical to TRBD2. Germline V gene sequence: CDR1 SQVTM, CDR2 ANQGSEA. This CDR3 spans 14 amino acids. Trimming removed 7 bases from V and 0 bases from J; junction bases left unmatched: 6. The CDR3 protein is CSGRGVSSYNEQFF. CDR3 DNA: TGCAGCGGCCGGGGGGTGAGCTCCTACAATGAGCAGTTCTTC.

The chain recombines TRBV7-9 with TRBJ1-2, with 9 bases lining up with TRBD1. Germline CDR1 SEHNR, CDR2 FQNEAQ (reference sequence). V lost 4 bases, J lost 5 bases, and 5 bases stayed unmatched. CDR3 length equals 14 residues. CDR3 sequence reads: CASSSDRGTYGYTF. CDR3 bases: TGTGCCAGCAGCTCAGACAGGGGGACTTATGGCTACACCTTC.

This clonotype was found many times. The J gene is TRBJ2-3, the V gene TRBV6-5; no reliable D call. The CDR3 is 16 amino acids. Germline assignment: CDR1 MNHEY and CDR2 SVGAGI. Between the trimmed V and J ends, which lost 1 base and 2 bases, there was a span of 13 bases. CDR3 region: CASSYWSARNTDTQYF. The DNA for the CDR3 is TGTGCCAGCAGTTACTGGTCTGCCCGGAACACAGATACGCAGTATTTT.

This clonotype has a count of ten or more. The chain recombines TRBV25-1 with TRBJ1-1, with no clear D. Trimming removed 4 bases at V and 11 bases at J, with 14 bases between. CDR1 is MGHDK, CDR2 SYGVNS, per germline. The CDR3 consists of 12 residues. The CDR3 nucleotides read TGTGCCAGCAGTGCCAACTTAGGGAGGGCTTTCTTT. Encoded protein: CASSANLGRAFF.

This clonotype occurred a few times. V usage is TRBV6-1 and J usage is TRBJ2-7; TRBD1 matches at 7 bases. The CDR3 runs to 14 residues. Germline CDR1 is MNHNS and CDR2 is SASEGT. V shed 5 bases, J shed 4 bases, and the junction held 8 bases outside the gene matches. As DNA, the CDR3 is TGTGCCAGCAGTTATCCGGGACAGAGATACGAGCAGTACTTC. Its protein product is CASSYPGQRYEQYF.

This sequence joins TRBV7-2 and TRBJ2-5, with 8 nucleotides matching TRBD1. CDR1 SGHTA and CDR2 FQGNSA come from the germline V gene. Trimming cost V 4 bases and J 4 bases; bases outside gene matches: 5. This CDR3 has 14 residues. The chain's CDR3 is CASSSRTGRETQYF. The CDR3 DNA sequence: TGTGCCAGCAGCTCCCGGACAGGGCGAGAGACCCAGTACTTC.

This clonotype was picked up many times. The J gene is TRBJ2-3, the V gene TRBV5-1; D is uncertain. Germline V CDR1 and CDR2: SGHRS, YFSETQ. There are 15 residues in the CDR3. With 4 bases removed from V and 0 bases from J, the gap between germline ends came to 12 bases. As DNA, the CDR3 is TGCGCCAGCAGCGCCGGACGTACGAGCACAGATACGCAGTATTTT. This gives the protein CASSAGRTSTDTQYF.

At least ten counts were recorded for this clonotype. This chain links TRBV6-6 with TRBJ2-2; D gene ambiguous. Germline CDR1 reads MNHNY; CDR2 reads SVGAGI (reference sequence). The CDR3 is made up of 11 amino acids. V was shortened by 8 bases and J by 8 bases, with 9 bases between the two germline ends. The CDR3 spells CASFREGELFF. The CDR3 DNA reads as TGTGCCAGCTTCCGCGAAGGGGAGCTGTTTTTT.

The chain has TRBV20-1 and TRBJ1-2; no reliable D call. Germline V lookup: CDR1 DFQATT, CDR2 SNEGSKA (reference sequence). V was pared by 1 base and J by 3 bases, with 9 bases between. The CDR3 length is 13 residues. Written as DNA, the CDR3 is TGCAGTGCTAGAGGTCTTCGGGACTATGGCTACACCTTC. Its translation is CSARGLRDYGYTF.

This clonotype has at least ten counts. The chain has TRBV30 and TRBJ1-2; 11 bases are shared with TRBD1. CDR1 and CDR2 from the germline V gene are GTSNPN and SVGIG (reference sequence). V lost 2 bases and J lost 3; bases outside the gene matches: 2. CDR3 length: 14 residues. CDR3 protein: CAWSRTGGDYGYTF. In DNA, the CDR3 is TGTGCCTGGAGTCGGACAGGGGGCGACTATGGCTACACCTTC.

This clonotype was recorded a few times. The chain links TRBV5-4 to TRBJ2-2; D possibly uses TRBD1 or TRBD2 (5 bases each). V was pared by 5 bases and J by 5 bases, with 16 bases between. The CDR3 contains 15 residues. The germline V gene encodes CDR1 SGHNT and CDR2 YYREEE (reference sequence). For the CDR3, the DNA is TGTGCCAGCAGTTGGGACGGGCAGAGGACCGGGGAGCTGTTTTTT. Its translation: CASSWDGQRTGELFF.

This clonotype appeared a few times. The rearrangement joins TRBV12-5 to TRBJ1-1; D not certain. The ends were cut back, 2 bases at V and 1 base at J, with 8 bases in the middle. The CDR3 is 14 amino acids. Germline CDR1 and CDR2: LGHNT and FRNRAP. This CDR3 reads CASGLSTQNTEAFF. The CDR3 coding sequence is TGTGCTAGTGGTTTGTCCACTCAGAACACTGAAGCTTTCTTT.

This clonotype was recorded many times. The chain couples TRBV18 to TRBJ2-3; possible D gene TRBD1, 6 bases. CDR1 is KGHSH and CDR2 is LQKENI in the germline V gene. Trimming took 6 bases from V and 1 from J, leaving 11 bases between them. The CDR3 spans 14 residues. The CDR3 loop reads CASSTGMGTDTQYF. CDR3 nucleotides: TGTGCCAGCTCTACAGGGATGGGCACAGATACGCAGTATTTT.

This clonotype was recorded a few times. The chain recombines TRBV19 with TRBJ2-2, with D maybe TRBD2 (7 bases). Trimming left V 5 bases short and J 0 bases short, with 22 bases between. The V gene's germline CDR1 is LNHDA and CDR2 SQIVND (reference sequence). The CDR3 totals 19 residues. CDR3 coding DNA: TGTGCCAGTAGTGTTTGGGCTAGCGGACAGTTCGCGAACACCGGGGAGCTGTTTTTT. Protein: CASSVWASGQFANTGELFF.

The chain joins TRBV24-1 to TRBJ1-5; TRBD1 might be the D (5 bases). Germline CDR1 KGHDR, CDR2 SFDVKD. CDR3 length equals 13 residues. V lost 6 bases to trimming and J lost 3 bases, with 8 bases between them. CDR3 sequence reads: CATSQGVNQPQHF. CDR3 nucleotides: TGTGCCACCAGTCAGGGTGTCAATCAGCCCCAGCATTTT.

The chain has TRBV29-1 and TRBJ2-5; D may match TRBD1 or TRBD2 (5 bases each). The V gene lost 6 bases and the J gene lost 3 bases, with 14 bases spanning the gap. The CDR3 has 13 residues. Germline V CDR1 and CDR2: SQVTM, ANQGSEA. The CDR3 region is CSVEGRAKETQYF. In nucleotides, the CDR3 is TGCAGCGTCGAGGGACGGGCAAAAGAGACCCAGTACTTC.

The chain employs TRBV5-1 and TRBJ2-7; D unclear. The ends were cut back, 0 bases at V and 3 bases at J, with 10 bases in the middle. Germline V lookup: CDR1 SGHRS, CDR2 YFSETQ. The CDR3 is 14 amino acids. CDR3 coding DNA: TGCGCCAGCAGCTTGGGAATTCGATACTACGAGCAGTACTTC. Translation: CASSLGIRYYEQYF.